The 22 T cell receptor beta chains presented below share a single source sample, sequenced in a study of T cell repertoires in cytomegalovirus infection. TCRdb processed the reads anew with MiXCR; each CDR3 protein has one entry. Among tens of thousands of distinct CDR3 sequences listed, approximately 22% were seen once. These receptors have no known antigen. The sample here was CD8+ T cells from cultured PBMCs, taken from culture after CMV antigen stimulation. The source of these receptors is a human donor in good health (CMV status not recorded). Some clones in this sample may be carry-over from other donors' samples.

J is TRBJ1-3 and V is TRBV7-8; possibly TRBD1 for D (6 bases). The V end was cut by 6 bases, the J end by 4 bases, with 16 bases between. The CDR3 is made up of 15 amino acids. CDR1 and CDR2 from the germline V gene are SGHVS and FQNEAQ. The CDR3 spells CASRETGGPGNTIYF. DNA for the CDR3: TGTGCCAGCAGGGAGACGGGGGGGCCAGGAAACACCATATATTTT.

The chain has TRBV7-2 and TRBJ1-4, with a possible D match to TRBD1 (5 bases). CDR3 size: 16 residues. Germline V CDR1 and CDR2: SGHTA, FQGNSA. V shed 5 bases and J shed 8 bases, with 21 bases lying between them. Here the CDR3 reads CASSRPRQKSEEKLFF. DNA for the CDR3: TGTGCCAGCAGCCGACCGCGACAGAAAAGTGAAGAAAAACTGTTTTTT. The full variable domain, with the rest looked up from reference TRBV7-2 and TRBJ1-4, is GAGVSQSPSNKVTEKGKDVELRCDPISGHTALYWYRQSLGQGLEFLIYFQGNSAPDKSGLPSDRFSAERTGGSVSTLTIQRTQQEDSAVYLCASSRPRQKSEEKLFFGSGTQLSVL.

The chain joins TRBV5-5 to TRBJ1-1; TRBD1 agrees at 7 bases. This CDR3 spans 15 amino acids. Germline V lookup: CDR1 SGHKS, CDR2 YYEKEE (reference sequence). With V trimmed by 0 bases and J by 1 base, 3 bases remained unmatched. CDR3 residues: CASSLAAGGNTEAFF. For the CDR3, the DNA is TGTGCCAGCAGCTTGGCGGCAGGGGGGAACACTGAAGCTTTCTTT.

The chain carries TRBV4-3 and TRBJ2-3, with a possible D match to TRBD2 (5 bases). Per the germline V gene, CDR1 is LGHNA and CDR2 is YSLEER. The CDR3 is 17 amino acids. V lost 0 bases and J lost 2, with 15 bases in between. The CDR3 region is CASSQEGAESITDTQYF. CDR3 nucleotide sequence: TGCGCCAGCAGCCAAGAAGGAGCGGAATCAATCACAGATACGCAGTATTTT.

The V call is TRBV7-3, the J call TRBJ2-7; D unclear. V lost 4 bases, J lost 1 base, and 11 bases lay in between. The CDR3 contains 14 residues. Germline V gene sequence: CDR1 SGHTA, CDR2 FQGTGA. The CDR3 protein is CASSSLETSYEQYF. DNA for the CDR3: TGTGCCAGCAGCTCCCTGGAGACTTCCTACGAGCAGTACTTC.

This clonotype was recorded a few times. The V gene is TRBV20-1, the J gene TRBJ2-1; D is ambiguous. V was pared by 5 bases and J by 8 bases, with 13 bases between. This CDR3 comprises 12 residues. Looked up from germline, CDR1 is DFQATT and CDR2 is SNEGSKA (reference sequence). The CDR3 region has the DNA TGCAGTGCTTTTCCTAGGCGAGATGAGCAGTTCTTC. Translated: CSAFPRRDEQFF.

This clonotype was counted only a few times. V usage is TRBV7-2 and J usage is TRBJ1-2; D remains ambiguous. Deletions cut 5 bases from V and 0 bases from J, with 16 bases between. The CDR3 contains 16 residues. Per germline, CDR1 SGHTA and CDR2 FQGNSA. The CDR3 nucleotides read TGTGCCAGCAGCCTAAGTTTTGAGGGTACTAACTATGGCTACACCTTC. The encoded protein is CASSLSFEGTNYGYTF.

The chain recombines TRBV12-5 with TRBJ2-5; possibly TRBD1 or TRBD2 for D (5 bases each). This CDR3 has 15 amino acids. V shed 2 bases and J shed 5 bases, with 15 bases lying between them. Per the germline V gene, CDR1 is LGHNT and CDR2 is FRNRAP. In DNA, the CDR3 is TGTGCTAGTGGTTTGTTGCTGGGGGAGTTGGAGACCCAGTACTTC. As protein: CASGLLLGELETQYF.

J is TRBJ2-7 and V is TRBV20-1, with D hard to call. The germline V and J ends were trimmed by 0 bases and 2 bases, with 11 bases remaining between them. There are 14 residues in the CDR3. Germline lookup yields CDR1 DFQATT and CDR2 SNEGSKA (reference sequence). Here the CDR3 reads CSARDGVKTYEQYF. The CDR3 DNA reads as TGCAGTGCTAGAGATGGGGTCAAAACCTACGAGCAGTACTTC.

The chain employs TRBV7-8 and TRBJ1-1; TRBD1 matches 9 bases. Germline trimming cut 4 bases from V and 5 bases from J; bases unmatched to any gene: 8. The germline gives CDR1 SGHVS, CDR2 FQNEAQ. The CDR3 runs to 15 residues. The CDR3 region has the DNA TGTGCCAGCAGCTCTCGACAGGGGGTGGGGACTGAAGCTTTCTTT. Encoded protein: CASSSRQGVGTEAFF.

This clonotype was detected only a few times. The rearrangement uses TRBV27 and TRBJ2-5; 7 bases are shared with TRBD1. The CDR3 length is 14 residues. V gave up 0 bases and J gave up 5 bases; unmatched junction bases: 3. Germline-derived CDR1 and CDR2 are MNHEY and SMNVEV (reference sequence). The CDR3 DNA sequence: TGTGCCAGCAGTTTATCCAGGGGGTTTGAGACCCAGTACTTC. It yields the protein CASSLSRGFETQYF.

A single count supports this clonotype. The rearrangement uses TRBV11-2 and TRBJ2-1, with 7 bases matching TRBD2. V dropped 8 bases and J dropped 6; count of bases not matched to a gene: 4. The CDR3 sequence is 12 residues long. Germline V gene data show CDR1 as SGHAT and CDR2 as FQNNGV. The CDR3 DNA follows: TGTGCCAGCGCCGGGACTACCAATGAGCAGTTCTTC. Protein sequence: CASAGTTNEQFF.

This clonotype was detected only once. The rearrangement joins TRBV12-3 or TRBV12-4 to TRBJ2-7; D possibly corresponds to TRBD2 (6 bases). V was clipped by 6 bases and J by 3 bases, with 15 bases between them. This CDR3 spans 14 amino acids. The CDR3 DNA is TGTGCCAGCAGCTTATCGGCGGGGTACTACGAGCAGTACTTC. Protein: CASSLSAGYYEQYF.

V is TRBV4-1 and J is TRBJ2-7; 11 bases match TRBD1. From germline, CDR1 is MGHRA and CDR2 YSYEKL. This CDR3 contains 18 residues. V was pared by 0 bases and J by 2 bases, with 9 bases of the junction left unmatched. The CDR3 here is CASSQDGQGAHLTYEQYF. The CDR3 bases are TGCGCCAGCAGCCAAGACGGACAGGGGGCGCATCTAACCTACGAGCAGTACTTC.

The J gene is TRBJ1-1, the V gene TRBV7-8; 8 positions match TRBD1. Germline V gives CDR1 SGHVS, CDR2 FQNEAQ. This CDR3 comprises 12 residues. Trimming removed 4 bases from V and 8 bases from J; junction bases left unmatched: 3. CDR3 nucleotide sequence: TGTGCCAGCAGCTGGGGACAGGTCGAAGCTTTCTTT. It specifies CASSWGQVEAFF.

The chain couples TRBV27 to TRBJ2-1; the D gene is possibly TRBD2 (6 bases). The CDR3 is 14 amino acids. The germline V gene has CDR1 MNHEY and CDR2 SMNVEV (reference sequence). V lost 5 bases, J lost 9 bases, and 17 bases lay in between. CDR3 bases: TGTGCCAGCAGTCCCCGACTAGGCAATTTTGAGCAGTTCTTC. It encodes CASSPRLGNFEQFF.

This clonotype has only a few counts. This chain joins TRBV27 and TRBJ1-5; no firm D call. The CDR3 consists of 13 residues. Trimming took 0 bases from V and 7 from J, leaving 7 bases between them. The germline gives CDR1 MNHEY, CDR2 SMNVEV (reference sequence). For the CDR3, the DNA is TGTGCCAGCAGTTTATCGTTGGGGCAGCCCCAGCATTTT. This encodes CASSLSLGQPQHF.

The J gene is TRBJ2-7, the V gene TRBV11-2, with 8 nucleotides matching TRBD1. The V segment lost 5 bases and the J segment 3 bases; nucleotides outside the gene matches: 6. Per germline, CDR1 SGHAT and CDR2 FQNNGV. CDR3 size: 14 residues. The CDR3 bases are TGTGCCAGCAGCCAGACCGGACAGGGCTACGAGCAGTACTTC. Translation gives CASSQTGQGYEQYF.

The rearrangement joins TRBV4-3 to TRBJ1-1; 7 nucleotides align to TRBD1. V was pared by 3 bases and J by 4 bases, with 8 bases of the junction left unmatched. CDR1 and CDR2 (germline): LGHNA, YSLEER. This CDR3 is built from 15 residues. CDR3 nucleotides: TGCGCCAGCAGCCAGATTCTCGGACAGGCCACTGAAGCTTTCTTT. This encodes CASSQILGQATEAFF.

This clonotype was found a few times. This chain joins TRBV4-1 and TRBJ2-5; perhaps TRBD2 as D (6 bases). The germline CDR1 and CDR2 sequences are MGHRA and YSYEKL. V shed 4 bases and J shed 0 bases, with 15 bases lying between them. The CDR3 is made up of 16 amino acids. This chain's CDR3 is CASSPAGGYDQETQYF. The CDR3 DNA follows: TGCGCCAGCAGCCCCGCCGGGGGTTATGACCAAGAGACCCAGTACTTC.

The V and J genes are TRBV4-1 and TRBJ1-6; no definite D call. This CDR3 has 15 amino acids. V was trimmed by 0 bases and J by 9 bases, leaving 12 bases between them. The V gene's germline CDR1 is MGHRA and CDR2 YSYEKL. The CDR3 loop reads CASSQDRVKRSPLHF. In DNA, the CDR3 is TGCGCCAGCAGCCAAGATCGAGTCAAGCGTTCACCCCTCCACTTT.

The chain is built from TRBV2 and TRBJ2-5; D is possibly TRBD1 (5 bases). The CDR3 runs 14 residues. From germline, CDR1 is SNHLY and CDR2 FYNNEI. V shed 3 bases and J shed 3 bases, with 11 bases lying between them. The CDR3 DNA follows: TGTGCCAGCAGTGACCTGGGGCTAGAAGAGACCCAGTACTTC. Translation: CASSDLGLEETQYF.